This TCR beta chain derives from a study of tumor-infiltrating lymphocytes in primary liver carcinoma. The source of the blood RNA was unsorted whole blood, and germline DNA was extracted as well. CDR3 length: 15 amino acids. Germline V gene sequence: CDR1 SGHRS, CDR2 YFSETQ. TCR beta cDNA was reverse-transcribed from roughly 520 ng of total RNA. The reaction used a constant-region primer and ProtoScript II reverse transcriptase. It was through three nested multiplex PCR rounds of slightly modified ARM-PCR that TCR beta libraries arose. Primers for the first two PCR rounds were TRBV1-TRBV30 forward primers and a C-beta reverse primer (roughly 9 cycles per round). Using its own MiXCR run on the multiplex PCR reads, TCRdb lists one record per CDR3 protein. This table has approximately 300,000 distinct CDR3 sequences, 55% to 65% appearing once. Comment on this clonotype: A junction boundary mismatches the germline segment, possibly from a read error.

The TCR comes from a middle-aged man with primary liver carcinoma and hepatitis B virus infection. The sequencing input was peripheral blood. The rearrangement joins TRBV5-1 to TRBJ1-2; no firm D call. Written as DNA, the CDR3 is TGCGCCAGCAGCTTGGTACCAGGCACTAACTATGACTACACCTTC. It codes for CASSLVPGTNYDYTF. The whole variable domain, remainder taken from reference TRBV5-1 and TRBJ1-2, is KAGVTQTPRYLIKTRGQQVTLSCSPISGHRSVSWYQQTPGQGLQFLFEYFSETQRNKGNFPGRFSGRQFSNSRSEMNVSTLELGDSALYLCASSLVPGTNYDYTFGSGTRLTVV.